Below, 32 T cell receptor beta chains from the same sample are listed, as sequenced in a study of OX40 agonist ivuxolimab in advanced cancers. Only in-frame clones appear in the TCRdb table, and some are missing; sequencing was by immunoSEQ multiplex PCR. Of approximately 20,000 clones in the sample, around 80% are singletons; the top ten hold roughly 30%. This sample comprised CD4+ or CD8+ T cells sorted from blood, obtained in a trial of the OX40 agonist ivuxolimab. Receptors originate from an adult with an advanced solid tumor such as melanoma, head and neck, liver or kidney cancer.

This clone was seen a handful of times. CDR3 region: CASSLWGGASYEQYF. The CDR3, as DNA: TGTGCCAGCAGTTTATGGGGGGGAGCCTCCTACGAGCAGTACTTC. V is TRBV6-5 and J is TRBJ2-7, with 7 bases fitting TRBD2. The CDR3 totals 15 residues. J gave up 0 bases and V 4 bases, and 6 bases lay outside the gene matches. Germline V gives CDR1 MNHEY, CDR2 SVGAGI.

This clone was counted between two and nine times. The chain carries TRBV19 and TRBJ1-5, with 7 bases fitting TRBD1. J was trimmed by 0 bases and V by 4 bases; bases with no gene match: 6. The CDR3 covers 16 residues. From germline, CDR1 is LNHDA and CDR2 SQIVND (reference sequence). CDR3 sequence reads: CASSSRGTNSNQPQHF. CDR3 bases: TGTGCCAGTAGTAGCAGGGGGACGAATAGCAATCAGCCCCAGCATTTT.

The chain carries TRBV28 and TRBJ1-1; D is undetermined. CDR3 length equals 11 residues. With 6 bases removed from V and 2 bases from J, the gap between germline ends came to 4 bases. Germline V CDR1 and CDR2: MDHEN, SYDVKM. The CDR3 nucleotides read TGTGCCAGCAGAGTTAACACTGAAGCTTTCTTT. Its protein product is CASRVNTEAFF.

The chain couples TRBV15 to TRBJ2-3, with 9 bases matching TRBD2. The CDR3 consists of 18 residues. Looked up from germline, CDR1 is LNHNV and CDR2 is YYDKDF (reference sequence). J was trimmed by 0 bases and V by 0 bases; bases with no gene match: 7. CDR3 sequence reads: CATSRDRSGRSSTDTQYF. For the CDR3, the DNA is TGTGCCACCAGCAGAGATAGGAGCGGGAGGTCTAGCACAGATACGCAGTATTTT.

V and J are TRBV7-9 and TRBJ2-7; no reliable D call. In germline, CDR1 is SEHNR, CDR2 FQNEAQ (reference sequence). CDR3 length equals 12 residues. Between the trimmed V and J ends, which lost 5 bases and 2 bases, there was a span of 7 bases. The CDR3 coding sequence is TGTGCCAGCAGCCTAGGGACCTACGAGCAGTACTTC. Its translation: CASSLGTYEQYF.

This sequence joins TRBV2 and TRBJ2-2, with 12 bases that match TRBD2. V shed 10 bases and J 7 bases; nucleotides not matched to a gene: 10. CDR1 is SNHLY and CDR2 is FYNNEI in the germline V gene. The CDR3 is 15 residues long. CDR3 DNA: TGTGCCACCTTAACTAGCGGGAGGACCAGCGGGGAGCTGTTTTTT. Translating gives CATLTSGRTSGELFF.

V usage is TRBV7-9 and J usage is TRBJ2-5; 9 bases align to TRBD1. CDR3 length equals 16 residues. With V trimmed by 4 bases and J by 4 bases, 10 bases remained unmatched. The germline gives CDR1 SEHNR, CDR2 FQNEAQ (reference sequence). The CDR3 coding sequence is TGTGCCAGCAGCTACGCGGGACAGGGTATCGCAGAGACCCAGTACTTC. Encoded protein: CASSYAGQGIAETQYF.

The gene calls are TRBV5-1 and TRBJ2-7; 10 bases map to TRBD2. Germline V gives CDR1 SGHRS, CDR2 YFSETQ. The V gene end was trimmed by 6 bases and the J gene end by 5 bases; junction bases not matched to a gene: 14. This CDR3 is built from 16 residues. The chain's CDR3 is CASTLGPAGGPDEQYF. CDR3 coding DNA: TGCGCCAGCACTCTCGGACCAGCGGGAGGGCCGGACGAGCAGTACTTC.

This chain connects TRBV27 to TRBJ1-5; 7 nucleotides agree with TRBD1. With 6 bases clipped from V and 3 bases from J, the junction kept 8 bases outside the gene matches. Germline V gene lookup returns CDR1 MNHEY and CDR2 SMNVEV (reference sequence). This CDR3 contains 15 residues. This CDR3 reads CASSPDRVANQPQHF. The CDR3 nucleotides read TGTGCCAGCAGCCCCGACAGGGTAGCCAATCAGCCCCAGCATTTT.

This clone has only a few counts. The chain has TRBV18 and TRBJ2-7; D is possibly TRBD1 (5 bases). The CDR3 covers 15 residues. V dropped 4 bases and J dropped 1 base, with 14 bases sitting between them. Germline V gives CDR1 KGHSH, CDR2 LQKENI. CDR3 nucleotide sequence: TGTGCCAGCTCACAAATGACACAGGAATCCTACGAGCAGTACTTC. Translating it yields CASSQMTQESYEQYF. The full variable domain, its missing parts supplied by reference TRBV18 and TRBJ2-7, is NAGVMQNPRHLVRRRGQEARLRCSPMKGHSHVYWYRQLPEEGLKFMVYLQKENIIDESGMPKERFSAEFPKEGPSILRIQQVVRGDSAAYFCASSQMTQESYEQYFGPGTRLTVT.

This clone was detected only a few times. The chain couples TRBV9 to TRBJ1-1; D gene unclear. Trimming left V 3 bases short and J 1 base short, with 10 bases between. Germline lookup yields CDR1 SGDLS and CDR2 YYNGEE. CDR3 length: 14 amino acids. In DNA form, the CDR3 reads TGTGCCAGCAGCGCGGACTGGGGGAACACTGAAGCTTTCTTT. Translating it yields CASSADWGNTEAFF.

The chain uses TRBV9 and TRBJ2-7; the D is unclear. V was shortened by 8 bases and J by 2 bases, with 14 bases between the two germline ends. CDR1 is SGDLS and CDR2 is YYNGEE in the germline V gene. This CDR3 has 13 amino acids. CDR3 region: CARLHSPPYEQYF. The CDR3 bases are TGTGCCAGACTGCACAGCCCGCCCTACGAGCAGTACTTC.

In nucleotides, the CDR3 is TGCAGCGTTGGCCTCCTAGGCGCCTACGAGCAGTACTTC. Amino acid sequence: CSVGLLGAYEQYF. The chain uses TRBV29-1 and TRBJ2-7; D unresolved. Germline lookup yields CDR1 SQVTM and CDR2 ANQGSEA. The ends were cut back, 4 bases at V and 2 bases at J, with 12 bases in the middle. CDR3 length: 13 amino acids.

This clone was counted ten times or more. The CDR3 protein is CASSIAGSSYEQYF. The CDR3 DNA sequence: TGTGCCAGTAGTATTGCGGGGAGCTCCTACGAGCAGTACTTC. This chain joins TRBV19 and TRBJ2-7, with D maybe TRBD2 (6 bases). Germline-derived CDR1 and CDR2 are LNHDA and SQIVND (reference sequence). V was clipped by 3 bases and J by 0 bases, with 9 bases between them. This CDR3 is 14 amino acids long. The variable domain in full, completed from reference TRBV19 and TRBJ2-7, reads DGGITQSPKYLFRKEGQNVTLSCEQNLNHDAMYWYRQDPGQGLRLIYYSQIVNDFQKGDIAEGYSVSREKKESFPLTVTSAQKNPTAFYLCASSIAGSSYEQYFGPGTRLTVT.

This clone is deemed medium-sized (0.01 to 0.1%). The chain is built from TRBV4-3 and TRBJ1-1; maybe TRBD1 (5 bases). The CDR3 is made up of 15 amino acids. Trimming stripped 3 bases from V and 5 bases from J, with 16 bases between. CDR1 is LGHNA and CDR2 is YSLEER in the germline V gene. CDR3 protein: CASSHEVKGPTEAFF. CDR3 coding DNA: TGCGCCAGCAGCCATGAGGTAAAGGGACCGACTGAAGCTTTCTTT.

This clone was recorded a few times. The chain couples TRBV27 to TRBJ2-7; D possibly corresponds to TRBD2 (6 bases). In germline, CDR1 is MNHEY, CDR2 SMNVEV (reference sequence). The CDR3 length is 14 residues. V gave up 7 bases and J gave up 6 bases, with 19 bases separating them. CDR3 sequence reads: CASKIGAGGSEQYF. The DNA of the CDR3 is TGTGCCAGCAAGATCGGCGCCGGAGGGAGCGAGCAGTACTTC.

This sequence joins TRBV27 and TRBJ2-5, with TRBD1 identical over 8 bases. TRBJ2-7 explains the end of the DNA better; the J call may be wrong. Germline V gene data show CDR1 as MNHEY and CDR2 as SMNVEV (reference sequence). CDR3 length equals 16 residues. The CDR3 nucleotides are TGTGCCAGCAGTGGGACAGGTTGGGGCTTCCTTTACGAGCAGTACTTC. It yields the protein CASSGTGWGFLYEQYF.

This clone was counted a single time. The CDR3 here is CASRPYRGTYEQYF. The CDR3 DNA is TGTGCCAGTAGGCCTTACAGGGGAACCTACGAGCAGTACTTC. The genes are TRBV19 and TRBJ2-7; 7 bases line up with TRBD1. The CDR3 sequence is 14 residues long. Germline V gene lookup returns CDR1 LNHDA and CDR2 SQIVND (reference sequence). The J segment lost 2 bases and the V segment lost 6 bases, leaving 7 bases of the junction unmatched.

This chain uses TRBV7-9 with TRBJ1-1, with D possibly matching TRBD1 (6 bases). The V and J ends lost 4 bases and 2 bases respectively, with 11 bases between them. There are 14 residues in the CDR3. CDR1 is SEHNR, CDR2 FQNEAQ, per germline (reference sequence). The CDR3 DNA reads as TGTGCCAGCAGCTCCTGGACAGTCAACACTGAAGCTTTCTTT. Its translation is CASSSWTVNTEAFF.

The table lists this clone with a few counts. The V and J genes are TRBV7-6 and TRBJ2-7, with 9 bases fitting TRBD2. The CDR3 is made up of 13 amino acids. V shed 6 bases and J 6 bases; nucleotides not matched to a gene: 6. Germline CDR1 and CDR2: SGHVS and FNYEAQ. The CDR3 coding sequence is TGTGCCAGCAGTCGAAGTAGCGGGAGCGAGCAGTACTTC. Residues: CASSRSSGSEQYF.

V usage is TRBV7-2 and J usage is TRBJ2-3; TRBD2 matches 14 bases. V lost 5 bases to trimming and J lost 5 bases; unmatched junction nucleotides: 3. CDR1 SGHTA and CDR2 FQGNSA come from the germline V gene. The CDR3 is 15 residues long. The CDR3: CASSAGTSGGDTQYF. The CDR3 nucleotides read TGTGCCAGCAGCGCAGGGACTAGCGGGGGAGATACGCAGTATTTT.

The J gene is TRBJ2-3, the V gene TRBV11-3; D possibly corresponds to TRBD1 (7 bases). CDR1 is SGHNT, CDR2 YENEEA, per germline. V lost 5 bases and J lost 2, with 17 bases in between. This CDR3 comprises 16 residues. The DNA of the CDR3 is TGTGCCAGCAGCCCACGGACAGGAGGGTTCACAGATACGCAGTATTTT. Its protein is CASSPRTGGFTDTQYF.

The chain has TRBV6-5 and TRBJ2-2; 12 nucleotides match TRBD1. The CDR3 is 16 amino acids. With 2 bases clipped from V and 6 bases from J, the junction kept 4 bases outside the gene matches. CDR1 MNHEY and CDR2 SVGAGI come from the germline V gene. The chain's CDR3 is CASSYGTGGFSGELFF. DNA for the CDR3: TGTGCCAGCAGTTACGGGACAGGGGGCTTCTCCGGGGAGCTGTTTTTT.

The chain has TRBV6-1 and TRBJ2-1; TRBD2 is a possible D gene (5 bases). V lost 5 bases and J lost 0, with 11 bases in between. Germline lookup yields CDR1 MNHNS and CDR2 SASEGT. This CDR3 region has 15 residues. CDR3 coding DNA: TGTGCCAGCAGTTTCAGCGGAAGCTCCTACAATGAGCAGTTCTTC. Protein sequence: CASSFSGSSYNEQFF.

The chain uses TRBV5-4 and TRBJ2-7; TRBD1 matches 11 bases. The CDR3 loop spans 15 amino acids. J lost 6 bases, V lost 2 bases, and 7 bases had no gene match. Germline CDR1 SGHNT, CDR2 YYREEE (reference sequence). CDR3 sequence (DNA): TGTGCCAGCAGCTTTAGGACAGGGGGCGCGATCGAGCAGTACTTC. Its protein is CASSFRTGGAIEQYF.

The genes are TRBV19 and TRBJ2-2; possibly TRBD1 for D (7 bases). CDR1 LNHDA and CDR2 SQIVND come from the germline V gene (reference sequence). V was pared by 3 bases and J by 4 bases, with 12 bases between. CDR3 length: 15 amino acids. CDR3 DNA: TGTGCCAGTAGTATCCGACAGGGAGGCACCGGGGAGCTGTTTTTT. Translated: CASSIRQGGTGELFF. The full variable domain, completed using reference TRBV19 and TRBJ2-2, is DGGITQSPKYLFRKEGQNVTLSCEQNLNHDAMYWYRQDPGQGLRLIYYSQIVNDFQKGDIAEGYSVSREKKESFPLTVTSAQKNPTAFYLCASSIRQGGTGELFFGEGSRLTVL.

The chain employs TRBV5-6 and TRBJ2-7; D gene uncertain. This CDR3 has 14 amino acids. CDR1 is SGHDT and CDR2 is YYEEEE in the germline V gene. Trimming stripped 3 bases from V and 3 bases from J, with 13 bases between. CDR3 coding DNA: TGTGCCAGCAGCTCCGGTTCCCTTGACTACGAGCAGTACTTC. Its translation: CASSSGSLDYEQYF.

This chain links TRBV4-3 with TRBJ2-7; 8 bases align to TRBD1. Per germline, CDR1 LGHNA and CDR2 YSLEER. V shed 8 bases and J 2 bases; nucleotides not matched to a gene: 5. CDR3 length equals 13 residues. The CDR3: CASGQGNTYEQYF. The CDR3 nucleotides are TGCGCCAGCGGACAGGGTAATACCTACGAGCAGTACTTC.

The table lists this clone with a few counts. The identical CDR3 is also encoded by other nucleotide sequences in the sample. The J gene is TRBJ2-1, the V gene TRBV9, with TRBD2 as a possible D gene (7 bases). The ends were cut back, 0 bases at V and 4 bases at J, with 11 bases in the middle. Germline CDR1 SGDLS, CDR2 YYNGEE. This CDR3 comprises 15 residues. The CDR3 region has the DNA TGTGCCAGCAGCGTAGTTGCGGGGGCTTACAATGAGCAGTTCTTC. It yields the protein CASSVVAGAYNEQFF. Variable domain in full (rest from reference TRBV9 and TRBJ2-1): DSGVTQTPKHLITATGQRVTLRCSPRSGDLSVYWYQQSLDQGLQFLIQYYNGEERAKGNILERFSAQQFPDLHSELNLSSLELGDSALYFCASSVVAGAYNEQFFGPGTRLTVL.

By proportion, this clone is large. V usage is TRBV28 and J usage is TRBJ2-7; D may be TRBD1 or TRBD2 (5 bases each). The CDR3 length is 12 residues. V was trimmed by 2 bases and J by 6 bases, leaving 8 bases between them. Germline CDR1 is MDHEN and CDR2 is SYDVKM. CDR3 sequence: CASSLGGGEQYF. The CDR3 DNA is TGTGCCAGCAGTTTAGGGGGTGGCGAGCAGTACTTC.

V gene TRBV30 combines with J gene TRBJ2-3, with TRBD1 matching over 7 bases. This CDR3 region has 14 residues. The germline V gene encodes CDR1 GTSNPN and CDR2 SVGIG (reference sequence). This CDR3 is CATEVGGFSDTQYF. CDR3 nucleotides: TGTGCAACGGAGGTAGGGGGCTTCTCAGATACGCAGTATTTT.

The genes are TRBV7-9 and TRBJ2-7; D gene uncertain. From germline, CDR1 is SEHNR and CDR2 FQNEAQ (reference sequence). CDR3 length equals 11 residues. Trimming took off 3 bases at V and 0 bases at J, with 0 bases between the two ends. The CDR3 bases are TGTGCCAGCAGCTTCTCCTACGAGCAGTACTTC. Amino acids: CASSFSYEQYF. The full variable domain, completed using reference TRBV7-9 and TRBJ2-7, is DTGVSQNPRHKITKRGQNVTFRCDPISEHNRLYWYRQTLGQGPEFLTYFQNEAQLEKSRLLSDRFSAERPKGSFSTLEIQRTEQGDSAMYLCASSFSYEQYFGPGTRLTVT.